One sample yielded the 8 T cell receptor beta chains listed below, sequenced in a study of T cells in Graves' hyperthyroidism and ophthalmopathy. It was RNA transcripts that yielded the amplified TCR beta CDR3 regions. The HTBI primer set served for first-round RT-PCR of the TCR CDR3. TCRdb called the multiplex PCR reads again in MiXCR, with one record for every CDR3 protein. The sample holds roughly 93,000 distinct CDR3 sequences; under 65% are singletons and the top ten take around 30%. The specimen was blood. The receptors come from a woman between 35 and 50 years old with Graves' hyperthyroidism.

This clonotype was observed at least ten times. The genes are TRBV2 and TRBJ2-3; 7 bases align to TRBD2. Germline CDR1 SNHLY, CDR2 FYNNEI. There are 12 residues in the CDR3. With 10 bases clipped from V and 6 bases from J, the junction kept 7 bases outside the gene matches. The DNA of the CDR3 is TGTGCCACCTGGGAGGGCCAGGATACGCAGTATTTT. It yields the protein CATWEGQDTQYF.

About this clonotype: An end of the junction does not agree with germline; a read error may underlie this. V usage is TRBV7-9 and J usage is TRBJ2-7; 9 bases match TRBD1. The CDR3 runs to 13 residues. Germline CDR1 and CDR2: SEHNR and FQNEAQ (reference sequence). The CDR3 nucleotides are TGTGCCAGCGGCAGACAGGGGGAAAACGAGCAGCACTTC. As protein: CASGRQGENEQHF.

This clonotype was seen a handful of times. This rearrangement joins TRBV20-1 to TRBJ1-4, with no clear D. The germline V and J ends were trimmed by 2 bases and 3 bases, with 13 bases remaining between them. This CDR3 spans 15 amino acids. Germline CDR1 is DFQATT and CDR2 is SNEGSKA (reference sequence). The CDR3 sequence: CSARNAQDSNEKLFF. Here the CDR3 DNA reads TGCAGTGCTAGAAACGCCCAGGACTCTAATGAAAAACTGTTTTTT.

Notes on this clonotype: A much larger clone differs from this one at a single base, so this may be a read error. The chain carries TRBV10-1 and TRBJ1-6; D gene uncertain. The CDR3 spans 13 residues. Germline CDR1 is WNHNN and CDR2 is SYGVQD (reference sequence). In DNA form, the CDR3 reads TGTGCCAGCAGCCAAGCGAGGGCTTCACCCCTCCACTTT. It yields the protein CASSQARASPLHF.

This clonotype came up many times. The chain carries TRBV9 and TRBJ2-5; the D is unclear. The V and J ends lost 0 bases and 3 bases respectively, with 6 bases between them. CDR1 is SGDLS and CDR2 is YYNGEE in the germline V gene. The CDR3 covers 13 residues. The CDR3 DNA reads as TGTGCCAGCAGCGTAGGTGGAGAAGAGACCCAGTACTTC. Its protein is CASSVGGEETQYF.

This clonotype came up many times. The rearrangement uses TRBV7-3 and TRBJ1-5, with no clear D. V lost 4 bases and J 9 bases, leaving 13 bases between the germline ends. Germline V gene sequence: CDR1 SGHTA, CDR2 FQGTGA. The CDR3 consists of 13 residues. The CDR3 here is CASSYPDGRPQHF. The DNA for the CDR3 is TGTGCCAGCAGCTACCCAGATGGGCGGCCCCAGCATTTT. Based on the CDR3 plus reference TRBV7-3 and TRBJ1-5, the full variable domain is GAGVSQTPSNKVTEKGKYVELRCDPISGHTALYWYRQSLGQGPEFLIYFQGTGAADDSGLPNDRFFAVRPEGSVSTLKIQRTERGDSAVYLCASSYPDGRPQHFGDGTRLSIL.

This clonotype has just one count. The V call is TRBV15, the J call TRBJ2-7, with 11 bases identical to TRBD1. Germline values: CDR1 LNHNV, CDR2 YYDKDF (reference sequence). With V trimmed by 3 bases and J by 2 bases, 9 bases remained unmatched. The CDR3 extends over 17 amino acids. CDR3 DNA sequence: TGTGCCACCAGCAGCGATGGACCGGGACAGGGGGCCTACGAGCAGTACTTC. This codes for CATSSDGPGQGAYEQYF.

This clonotype came up many times. The CDR3 DNA follows: TGTGCCAGCAGCCGAACCGAGGCTGGGGCCAACGTCCTGACTTTC. Its protein product is CASSRTEAGANVLTF. V gene TRBV5-8 combines with J gene TRBJ2-6; no firm D call. In germline, CDR1 is SGHTS, CDR2 YDEGEE. V lost 4 bases, J lost 2 bases, and 10 bases lay in between. The CDR3 covers 15 residues.